The rows below give T cell receptor beta chains drawn from one sample of a study of tumor-infiltrating lymphocytes in primary liver carcinoma. TCRdb used MiXCR to reprocess the multiplex PCR reads, holding one entry per CDR3 protein. The sample carries about 97,000 distinct CDR3 sequences, around 71% recorded once. The source material was liver tumor tissue from sampling region 2. Receptors originate from a woman in her sixties or seventies with primary liver carcinoma and hepatitis B virus infection. CDR3s include the opening cysteine and the closing phenylalanine or tryptophan. A D gene is named only where the DNA matches it firmly. Rows may omit the clone size; those that give it use once, few, many or a size class.

v_call	clone_size	j_call	d_call	cdr3_nt	cdr3_aa
TRBV4-1	many	TRBJ2-7	TRBD2	TGCGCCAGCAGCCAAAAACCCCCTAGCGGGAGAGGGTACGAGCAGTACTTC	CASSQKPPSGRGYEQYF
TRBV5-1	-	TRBJ2-3	TRBD1	TGCGTCAGCAGCTTGGGGGCCGGGACAGGGGACACAGATACGCAGTATTTT	CVSSLGAGTGDTDTQYF
TRBV7-9	few	TRBJ2-7	TRBD2	TGTGCTAGCAGCCCTCTCGGAACCGGGAGGGGATCCCCCTTTGCGTCCTACGAGCAGTACTTC	CASSPLGTGRGSPFASYEQYF
TRBV29-1	-	TRBJ2-7	-	TGCAGGGTTAAACGTACCGGAGGTACGTGGCAGTACTTC	CRVKRTGGTWQYF
TRBV11-2	-	TRBJ1-4	-	TGTGTCAGCAGCCACACGTCAGGGGCTAATGAAAAACTGCTTTTT	CVSSHTSGANEKLLF
TRBV29-1	-	TRBJ1-2	-	TGCAGCGCAGGATCGGGGAATAACTATGGCTACACCTTC	CSAGSGNNYGYTF
TRBV29-1	-	TRBJ2-3	TRBD2	TGCAGCATTCCCGCGGGTGGACTAGCAGGGTACACAGATACGCAGTATTTT	CSIPAGGLAGYTDTQYF
TRBV12-3/TRBV12-4	many	TRBJ2-3	-	TGTGCCAGCAGTTTCTCCGGAGGCACAGATACGCAGTATTTT	CASSFSGGTDTQYF
TRBV7-9	many	TRBJ1-2	-	TGTGCCAGCAGCCCGACAGGTTTCATCGGCTACACCTTC	CASSPTGFIGYTF
TRBV18	-	TRBJ1-5	-	TGTGCCAGCTCACTCGGAAATCAGCCCCAGCATTTT	CASSLGNQPQHF
TRBV29-1	many	TRBJ2-3	TRBD2	TGCAGCGTTGAAGCTAGCGGGAGGCTCTGGACAGATACGCAGTATTTT	CSVEASGRLWTDTQYF
TRBV11-3	-	TRBJ2-7	-	TGCGCCAGCAGCTTAGAAGAAGGGCCCGGGCCCTACGAGCTGTACTTC	CASSLEEGPGPYELYF
TRBV29-1	many	TRBJ2-5	-	TGCAGCGTTGGGGTCAGTCAAGAGACCCAGTACTTC	CSVGVSQETQYF
TRBV6-1	-	TRBJ2-3	-	TGTGCCAGCACTCGTGAGCGGGCGACAGATACGCAGTTTTTT	CASTRERATDTQFF
TRBV12-3/TRBV12-4	many	TRBJ1-6	-	TGTGCCAGCAGGCCGGCATCGAATTCACCCCTCCACTTT	CASRPASNSPLHF
TRBV10-2	many	TRBJ2-1	TRBD2	TGCGCCAGCCAAGGGCGGGAGTGGTCAAATGAGCAGTTCTTC	CASQGREWSNEQFF
TRBV28	-	TRBJ1-1	TRBD1	TGTGCCAGCAGTTTATGGACAGGGTTCGGTGAAGCTTTCTTT	CASSLWTGFGEAFF
TRBV7-9	many	TRBJ2-7	TRBD2	TGTGCCAGCAGCTTACCTAGCGGTTACGAGCAGTACTTC	CASSLPSGYEQYF
TRBV11-2	medium-sized	TRBJ1-2	-	TGTGCCAGCAGCTTAGAATCACAAGGGGGCTACACCTTC	CASSLESQGGYTF
TRBV5-1	-	TRBJ2-7	-	TGTGCCAGCAGTCTAGAGGGTATCTACGAGCAGTACTTC	CASSLEGIYEQYF
TRBV12-3/TRBV12-4	-	TRBJ2-7	-	TGTGCCAGCAGGGTAGCAGGAGGGAGCAACGAGCAGTACTTC	CASRVAGGSNEQYF
TRBV7-9	once	TRBJ2-3	-	TGCGCCAGCAACTTAAAGATCGGTAGCACAGATACGCAGTATTTT	CASNLKIGSTDTQYF
TRBV7-8	many	TRBJ1-2	-	TGTGCCAGCAGCCCTAGCCAGCCGGTCTATGGCTACACCTTC	CASSPSQPVYGYTF
TRBV11-2	-	TRBJ2-5	-	TGTGCCAGCAATTCTCTGAGGGGCCCCGAGACCCAGCACTTC	CASNSLRGPETQHF
TRBV4-1	many	TRBJ2-1	-	TGCGCCAGCAGTGATGCGGGCCGCTCCTACAATGAGCAGTTCTTC	CASSDAGRSYNEQFF
TRBV5-4	once	TRBJ1-1	-	TGCGCCAGCAGCTTGATTGCTTTGGGTGACACTGAAGCTTTCTTT	CASSLIALGDTEAFF
TRBV11-2	once	TRBJ1-1	-	TGTGCCAGCAGCCCATGGAGGATCATACCGAACACTGAAGCTTTCTTT	CASSPWRIIPNTEAFF
TRBV6-1	-	TRBJ1-5	TRBD1	TGTGCCAGCAGTGAAGAGGCAGGGGGCAATAAGCCCCAGCATTTT	CASSEEAGGNKPQHF
TRBV29-1	-	TRBJ1-2	-	TGCAACGTTGGGGGGGGACAAAAGGACTATGGCTACGCCTTC	CNVGGGQKDYGYAF
TRBV11-2	medium-sized	TRBJ2-1	TRBD2	TGTGCCAGCAGCCCCCGACTAGCGGGAACCTACAATGAGCAGTTCTTC	CASSPRLAGTYNEQFF
TRBV5-4	few	TRBJ2-1	-	TGTGCCAGCAGCCGAGAGGGGTATGAGCAGTTCTTC	CASSREGYEQFF
TRBV2	-	TRBJ2-3	-	TGTGCCAGCAGTGGACAGGTATTCACAGATACGCAGTATTTT	CASSGQVFTDTQYF
TRBV11-3	-	TRBJ2-1	-	TGTGACAGCAGCTCCTGGGGGGCGCGGATCGTGGGCAATGAGCAGTTCTTC	CDSSSWGARIVGNEQFF
TRBV6-6	-	TRBJ2-2	-	TGTGCCAGCAGTTACACACCACAGACAGTTAACACCGGGGAGCTGTTTTTT	CASSYTPQTVNTGELFF
TRBV29-1	-	TRBJ2-1	TRBD2	TGCGGCGTTGTGGGCGGGAGGGGCTCCTTCAATGAGCAGTTCTTC	CGVVGGRGSFNEQFF